This T cell receptor beta chain was observed in a study of CD8 T cells in ankylosing spondylitis. TCRdb re-analysed the 5' RACE reads in MiXCR, keeping a single row per CDR3 protein. Counted here are a few hundred thousand distinct CDR3 sequences, around 20% occurring once; the ten biggest clones make up roughly 3.4%. V lost 3 bases and J lost 0, with 9 bases in between. The length of the CDR3 is 15 residues. The germline V gene has CDR1 MGHDK and CDR2 SYGVNS. The origin of this receptor is a female donor with ankylosing spondylitis or in good health (not recorded which). Material for sequencing was blood, either unsorted or a sorted T cell fraction (not recorded which). V usage is TRBV25-1 and J usage is TRBJ2-4; a possible D gene is TRBD1 (6 bases). The CDR3 protein is CASSDQGLAKNIQYF. DNA of the CDR3: TGTGCCAGCAGTGACCAGGGGCTAGCCAAAAACATTCAGTACTTC.